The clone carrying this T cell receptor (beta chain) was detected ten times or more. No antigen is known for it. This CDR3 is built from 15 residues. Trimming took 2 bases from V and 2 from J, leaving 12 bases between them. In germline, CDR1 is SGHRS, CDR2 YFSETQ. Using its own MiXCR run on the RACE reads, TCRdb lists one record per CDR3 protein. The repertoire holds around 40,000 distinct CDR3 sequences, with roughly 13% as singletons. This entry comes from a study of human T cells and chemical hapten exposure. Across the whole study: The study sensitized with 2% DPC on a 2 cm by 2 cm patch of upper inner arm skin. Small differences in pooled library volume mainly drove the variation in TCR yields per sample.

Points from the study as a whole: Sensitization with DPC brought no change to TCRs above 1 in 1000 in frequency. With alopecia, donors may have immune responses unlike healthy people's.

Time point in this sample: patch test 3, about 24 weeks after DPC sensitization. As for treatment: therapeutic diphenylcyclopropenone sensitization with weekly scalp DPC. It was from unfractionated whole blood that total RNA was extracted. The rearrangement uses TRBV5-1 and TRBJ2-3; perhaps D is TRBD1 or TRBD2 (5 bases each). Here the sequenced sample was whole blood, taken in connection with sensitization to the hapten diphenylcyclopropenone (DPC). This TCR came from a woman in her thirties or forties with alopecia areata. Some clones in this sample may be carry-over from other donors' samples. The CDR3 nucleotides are TGCGCCAGCAGCTTCGTGGGGGAGCTCACAGATACGCAGTATTTT. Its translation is CASSFVGELTDTQYF. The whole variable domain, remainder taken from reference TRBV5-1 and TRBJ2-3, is KAGVTQTPRYLIKTRGQQVTLSCSPISGHRSVSWYQQTPGQGLQFLFEYFSETQRNKGNFPGRFSGRQFSNSRSEMNVSTLELGDSALYLCASSFVGELTDTQYFGPGTRLTVL.